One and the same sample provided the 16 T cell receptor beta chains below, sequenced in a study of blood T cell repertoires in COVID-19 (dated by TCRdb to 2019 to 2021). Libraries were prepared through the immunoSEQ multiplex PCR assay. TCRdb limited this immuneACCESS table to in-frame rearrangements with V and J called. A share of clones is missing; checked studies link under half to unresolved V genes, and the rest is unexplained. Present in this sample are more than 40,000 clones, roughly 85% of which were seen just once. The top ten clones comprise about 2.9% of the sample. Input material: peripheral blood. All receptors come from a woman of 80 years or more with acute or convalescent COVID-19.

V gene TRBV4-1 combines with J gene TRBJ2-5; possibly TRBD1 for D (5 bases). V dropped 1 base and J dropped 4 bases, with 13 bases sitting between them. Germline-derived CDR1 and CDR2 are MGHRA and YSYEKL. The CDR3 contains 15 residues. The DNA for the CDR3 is TGCGCCAGCAGCCAAGGCAGGGCGCCCGGAGAGACCCAGTACTTC. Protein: CASSQGRAPGETQYF.

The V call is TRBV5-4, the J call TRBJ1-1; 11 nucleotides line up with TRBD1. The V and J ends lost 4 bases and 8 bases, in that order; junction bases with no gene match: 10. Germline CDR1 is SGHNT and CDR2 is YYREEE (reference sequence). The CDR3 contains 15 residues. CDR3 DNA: TGTGCCAGCAGCCTTGAAAGGACAGGGGGCGAGGAAGCTTTCTTT. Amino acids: CASSLERTGGEEAFF. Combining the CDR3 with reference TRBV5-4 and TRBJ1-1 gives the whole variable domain ETGVTQSPTHLIKTRGQQVTLRCSSQSGHNTVSWYQQALGQGPQFIFQYYREEENGRGNFPPRFSGLQFPNYSSELNVNALELDDSALYLCASSLERTGGEEAFFGQGTRLTVV.

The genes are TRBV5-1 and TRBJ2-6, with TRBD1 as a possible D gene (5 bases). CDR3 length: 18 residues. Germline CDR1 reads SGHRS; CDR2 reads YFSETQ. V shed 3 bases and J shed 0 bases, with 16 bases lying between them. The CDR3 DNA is TGCGCCAGCAGCTGGGTGACAGCGACCTCCTCTGGGGCCAACGTCCTGACTTTC. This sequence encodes CASSWVTATSSGANVLTF.

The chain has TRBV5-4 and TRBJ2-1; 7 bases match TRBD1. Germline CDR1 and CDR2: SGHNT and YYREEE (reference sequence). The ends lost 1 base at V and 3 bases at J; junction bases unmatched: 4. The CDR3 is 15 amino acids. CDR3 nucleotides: TGTGCCAGCAGCTTGCGACAGGGATTCTACAATGAGCAGTTCTTC. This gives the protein CASSLRQGFYNEQFF.

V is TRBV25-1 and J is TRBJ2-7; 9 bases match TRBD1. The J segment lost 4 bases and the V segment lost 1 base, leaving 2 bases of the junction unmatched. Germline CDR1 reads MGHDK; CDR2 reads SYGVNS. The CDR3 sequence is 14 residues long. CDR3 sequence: CASSELGQGYEQYF. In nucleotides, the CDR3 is TGTGCCAGCAGTGAATTGGGACAGGGTTACGAGCAGTACTTC.

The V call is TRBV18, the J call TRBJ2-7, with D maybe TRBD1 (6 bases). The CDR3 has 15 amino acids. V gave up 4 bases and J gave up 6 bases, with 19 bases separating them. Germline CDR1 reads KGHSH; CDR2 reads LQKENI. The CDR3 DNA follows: TGTGCCAGCTCACGATTACAGGGAAGAGAGGCCGAGCAGTACTTC. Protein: CASSRLQGREAEQYF.

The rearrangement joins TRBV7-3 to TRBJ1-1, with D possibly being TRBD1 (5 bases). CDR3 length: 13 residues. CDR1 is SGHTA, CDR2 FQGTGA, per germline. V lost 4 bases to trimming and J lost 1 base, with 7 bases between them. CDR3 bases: TGTGCCAGCAGCTCACAGGAGAACACTGAAGCTTTCTTT. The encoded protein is CASSSQENTEAFF.

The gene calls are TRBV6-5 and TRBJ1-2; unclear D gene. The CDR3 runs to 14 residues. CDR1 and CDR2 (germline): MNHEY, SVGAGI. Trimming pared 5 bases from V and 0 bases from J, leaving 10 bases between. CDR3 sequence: CASSPGLANYGYTF. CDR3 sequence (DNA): TGTGCCAGCAGTCCAGGACTGGCTAACTATGGCTACACCTTC.

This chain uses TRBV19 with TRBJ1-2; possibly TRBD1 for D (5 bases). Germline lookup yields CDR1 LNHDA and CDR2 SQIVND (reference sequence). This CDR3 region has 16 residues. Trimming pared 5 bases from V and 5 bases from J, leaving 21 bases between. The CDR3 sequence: CASSWATGNLWYGYTF. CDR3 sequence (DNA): TGTGCCAGTAGTTGGGCCACAGGTAATTTGTGGTATGGCTACACCTTC.

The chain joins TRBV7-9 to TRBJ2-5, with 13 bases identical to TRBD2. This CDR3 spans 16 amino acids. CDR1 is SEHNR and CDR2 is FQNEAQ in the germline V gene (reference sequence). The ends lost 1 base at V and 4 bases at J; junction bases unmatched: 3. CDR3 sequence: CASSLGTSGGLETQYF. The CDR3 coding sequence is TGTGCCAGCAGCTTAGGGACTAGCGGGGGTTTAGAGACCCAGTACTTC.

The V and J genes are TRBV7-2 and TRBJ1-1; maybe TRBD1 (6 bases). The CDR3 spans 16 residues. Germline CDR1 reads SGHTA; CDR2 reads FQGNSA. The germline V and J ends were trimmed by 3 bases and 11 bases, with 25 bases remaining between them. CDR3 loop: CASSLYPTQQQGFAFF. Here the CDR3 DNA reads TGTGCCAGCAGCTTGTACCCCACACAACAACAGGGATTTGCTTTCTTT.

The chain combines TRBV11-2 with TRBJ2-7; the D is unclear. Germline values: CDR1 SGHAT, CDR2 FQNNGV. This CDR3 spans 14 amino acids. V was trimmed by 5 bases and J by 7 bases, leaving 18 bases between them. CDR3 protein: CASSASRSRWEQYF. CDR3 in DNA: TGTGCCAGCAGCGCCTCGCGGAGCCGTTGGGAGCAGTACTTC.

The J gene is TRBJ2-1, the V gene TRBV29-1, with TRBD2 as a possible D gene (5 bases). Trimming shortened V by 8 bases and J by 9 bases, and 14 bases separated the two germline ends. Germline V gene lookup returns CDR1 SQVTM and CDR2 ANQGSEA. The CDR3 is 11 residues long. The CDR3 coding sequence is TGCAGCCTCTCCCGGGGTGGTGAGCAGTTCTTC. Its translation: CSLSRGGEQFF.

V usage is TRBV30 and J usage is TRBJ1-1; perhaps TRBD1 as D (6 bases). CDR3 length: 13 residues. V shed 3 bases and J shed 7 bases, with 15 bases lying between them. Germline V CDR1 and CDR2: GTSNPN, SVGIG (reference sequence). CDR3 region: CAWSLELDSEAFF. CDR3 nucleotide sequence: TGTGCCTGGAGCCTTGAGCTGGACAGTGAAGCTTTCTTT.

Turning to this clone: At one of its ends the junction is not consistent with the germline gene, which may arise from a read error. The DNA for the CDR3 is TGTGCCAGCTCCCCACGAGGGACAGGGGAAGCTTTCTTT. Its protein product is CASSPRGTGEAFF. The chain recombines TRBV18 with TRBJ1-1; 9 nucleotides align to TRBD1. CDR1 KGHSH and CDR2 LQKENI come from the germline V gene. This CDR3 spans 13 amino acids.

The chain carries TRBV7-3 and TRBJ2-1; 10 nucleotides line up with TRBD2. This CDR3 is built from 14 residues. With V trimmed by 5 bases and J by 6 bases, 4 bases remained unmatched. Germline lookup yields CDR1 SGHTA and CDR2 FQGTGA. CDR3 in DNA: TGTGCCAGCAGCCCAAGCGGGGGGGTCAATGAGCAGTTCTTC. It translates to CASSPSGGVNEQFF.